The present T cell receptor beta chain was sequenced within a study of blood T cell repertoires in COVID-19 (dated by TCRdb to the early 2020s). Turning to the overall study: The collaborator samples originated in the United States, Italy and Spain and spanned the acute and convalescent phases of COVID-19. The material from the prospective study consisted of cDNA or gDNA derived from T cells, B-cell-depleted T cells, or PBMCs. Deeply sampled blood TCRbeta repertoires from subjects exposed to, actively infected with, or recovered from COVID-19 were included in the dataset. The repertoires were made available in a free public database intended to serve as a resource for research on the immune response to SARS-CoV-2. The samples were drawn from the first 160 participants of the ongoing ImmuneRACE study and from 1,200 or so subjects provided by 6 global collaborators. Sample metadata almost always included a de-identified subject ID, COVID-19 status, age in years and sex. Where available, HLA class I and class II types were obtained from metadata supplied by the sample provider rather than from assay-based typing. General study outcomes and caveats: How much clinical and demographic metadata was included differed by source and by participant, and the metadata was provided uncurated.

TCRbeta CDR3 regions were amplified from genomic DNA by means of the immunoSEQ Assay, a bias-controlled multiplex PCR. Processing in the source paper ran as follows. Within the assay, amplification of reference gene primers was used to estimate how many nucleated cells each sample contained. To quantify the absolute abundance of each unique TCRbeta CDR3 rearrangement, sequence reads were collapsed and filtered. For each sample, productive Simpson clonality was calculated by taking the square root of Simpson's diversity index across productive rearrangements. Sourced from immuneACCESS, this table was stored by TCRdb with only in-frame sequences that have V and J called. A share of the clones is absent; for the studies checked, an unresolved V gene accounts for under half, and the remainder has no known explanation. V and J calls and clone size are those listed in that table; D and trimming were worked out from the DNA. Across this sample there are about 210,000 clones, with about four fifths seen only once. The ten largest clones represent about 6.3% of the sample.

The collaborating institutions used their own protocols to collect whole blood in K2EDTA tubes. For TCRbeta analysis, collaborator samples were shipped as frozen whole blood, as isolated PBMCs, or as DNA extracted from either sample type. This clone was counted between two and nine times. The antigen this receptor binds is unknown. There are no base qualities to consult, and no much larger clone falls within one base. There are 17 amino acids in the CDR3, from cysteine to phenylalanine inclusive. Here the CDR3 DNA is all that survives: 51 bases in frame from base 1. Sequences LNHDA (CDR1) and SQIVND (CDR2) are obtained from the germline V gene (reference sequence). Here V drops 3 bases and J drops 0 bases, and the junction holds 6 bases not matched to any gene.

The chain joins TRBV19 to TRBJ1-5, with TRBD1 matching 9 junction bases. The material sequenced was peripheral blood. The receptor was derived from a man in his sixties with acute or convalescent COVID-19. The CDR3 region has the sequence CASSIGRDRASNQPQHF. The DNA is as follows: TGTGCCAGTAGTATTGGACGGGACAGGGCTAGCAATCAGCCCCAGCATTTT. This CDR3, with the reference TRBV19 and TRBJ1-5 proteins standing in past its ends, gives the full variable domain DGGITQSPKYLFRKEGQNVTLSCEQNLNHDAMYWYRQDPGQGLRLIYYSQIVNDFQKGDIAEGYSVSREKKESFPLTVTSAQKNPTAFYLCASSIGRDRASNQPQHFGDGTRLSIL.